Below are 20 T cell receptor beta chains sequenced from a single sample in a study of OX40 agonist ivuxolimab in advanced cancers. Only in-frame clones appear in the TCRdb table, and some are missing; sequencing was by immunoSEQ multiplex PCR. The sample has more than 50,000 clones, approximately 86% seen once. The source was CD4+ or CD8+ T cells sorted from blood, collected in a trial of the OX40 agonist ivuxolimab. Receptors were obtained from an adult with an advanced solid tumor such as melanoma, head and neck, liver or kidney cancer.

The rearrangement links TRBV7-9 to TRBJ1-2, with D hard to call. Trimming shortened V by 3 bases and J by 0 bases, and 17 bases separated the two germline ends. Germline values: CDR1 SEHNR, CDR2 FQNEAQ (reference sequence). The CDR3 is made up of 17 amino acids. CDR3 DNA sequence: TGTGCCAGCAGCTTCCCTCCCCCTGGGGAACCTAACTATGGCTACACCTTC. It is translated as CASSFPPPGEPNYGYTF.

This chain links TRBV7-9 with TRBJ2-5; D gene unclear. Germline values: CDR1 SEHNR, CDR2 FQNEAQ (reference sequence). This CDR3 comprises 13 residues. V shed 2 bases and J shed 11 bases, with 15 bases lying between them. CDR3 residues: CASSLNRVPEQYF. In DNA form, the CDR3 reads TGTGCCAGCAGCTTAAATCGAGTCCCCGAACAGTACTTC.

This rearrangement joins TRBV10-3 to TRBJ2-3; tentatively, D is TRBD1 or TRBD2 (5 bases each). The germline V gene encodes CDR1 ENHRY and CDR2 SYGVKD. The V gene lost 3 bases and the J gene lost 4 bases, with 26 bases spanning the gap. This CDR3 is 19 amino acids long. DNA for the CDR3: TGTGCCATCAGTGAACCCCAAGTGGGGGAAAGCCCTGACCCAGATACGCAGTATTTT. This gives the protein CAISEPQVGESPDPDTQYF.

This chain joins TRBV6-5 and TRBJ2-7; TRBD2 might be the D (5 bases). The V gene's germline CDR1 is MNHEY and CDR2 SVGAGI. The CDR3 loop spans 14 amino acids. V was shortened by 4 bases and J by 2 bases, with 12 bases between the two germline ends. This CDR3 reads CASSFPGGTYEQYF. DNA of the CDR3: TGTGCCAGCAGTTTCCCCGGAGGAACCTACGAGCAGTACTTC.

V is TRBV9 and J is TRBJ2-5, with 8 bases matching TRBD1. The CDR3 covers 18 residues. Germline values: CDR1 SGDLS, CDR2 YYNGEE. Trimming cost V 2 bases and J 1 base; bases outside gene matches: 13. The CDR3 DNA is TGTGCCAGCAGCGTGAAGGACAGGGATTACTTCGCCCAAGAGACCCAGTACTTC. The encoded protein is CASSVKDRDYFAQETQYF.

The genes are TRBV14 and TRBJ1-1; D is unresolved. V lost 3 bases, J lost 2 bases, and 10 bases lay in between. CDR3 size: 14 residues. The germline CDR1 and CDR2 sequences are SGHDN and FVKESK. CDR3 DNA sequence: TGTGCCAGCAGCCAGGAAACAGACAACACTGAAGCTTTCTTT. Its translation: CASSQETDNTEAFF.

The chain has TRBV4-3 and TRBJ1-2; D is undetermined. Trimming took off 0 bases at V and 4 bases at J, with 15 bases between the two ends. The germline CDR1 and CDR2 sequences are LGHNA and YSLEER. This CDR3 spans 16 amino acids. CDR3 sequence: CASSQDLSGSAYGYTF. CDR3 nucleotide sequence: TGCGCCAGCAGCCAAGATCTCTCTGGCAGCGCCTATGGCTACACCTTC.

By share, this clone ranks as medium-sized. This specimen includes other DNA sequences encoding the same CDR3. This chain joins TRBV7-8 and TRBJ2-2, with 8 bases that match TRBD1. The J segment lost 7 bases and the V segment lost 3 bases, leaving 4 bases of the junction unmatched. Germline V lookup: CDR1 SGHVS, CDR2 FQNEAQ. The CDR3 spans 14 residues. DNA for the CDR3: TGTGCCAGCAGCTTGCAGGGGGCTAACGGGGAGCTGTTTTTT. The encoded protein is CASSLQGANGELFF.

The chain has TRBV9 and TRBJ2-7, with 7 bases lining up with TRBD1. This CDR3 has 13 amino acids. The germline V gene encodes CDR1 SGDLS and CDR2 YYNGEE. The V gene end was trimmed by 3 bases and the J gene end by 1 base; junction bases not matched to a gene: 1. As DNA, the CDR3 is TGTGCCAGCAGCGGGGACAGTTCCTACGAGCAGTACTTC. Residues: CASSGDSSYEQYF. Full variable domain (rest looked up from reference TRBV9 and TRBJ2-7): DSGVTQTPKHLITATGQRVTLRCSPRSGDLSVYWYQQSLDQGLQFLIQYYNGEERAKGNILERFSAQQFPDLHSELNLSSLELGDSALYFCASSGDSSYEQYFGPGTRLTVT.

The chain combines TRBV13 with TRBJ1-1; D is unclear. The ends were cut back, 1 base at V and 4 bases at J, with 7 bases in the middle. Germline V CDR1 and CDR2: PRHDT, FYEKMQ (reference sequence). The CDR3 consists of 13 residues. Here the CDR3 DNA reads TGTGCCAGCAGCTTAGTAGTTGGCACTGAAGCTTTCTTT. Translation: CASSLVVGTEAFF.

The rearrangement links TRBV5-1 to TRBJ2-3; maybe TRBD1 (6 bases). The germline V and J ends were trimmed by 4 bases and 5 bases, with 11 bases remaining between them. CDR1 and CDR2 from the germline V gene are SGHRS and YFSETQ. The CDR3 loop spans 13 amino acids. CDR3 residues: CASSAGAGDTQYF. Written as DNA, the CDR3 is TGCGCCAGCAGCGCAGGGGCCGGAGATACGCAGTATTTT.

The CDR3 nucleotides read TGTGCCAGTAGCCTAGACAGGGGGCTCGATGGCTACACCTTC. Amino acids: CASSLDRGLDGYTF. The genes are TRBV19 and TRBJ1-2; the match to TRBD1 covers 10 bases. Germline loops: CDR1 LNHDA, CDR2 SQIVND (reference sequence). The CDR3 extends over 14 amino acids. V shed 6 bases, J shed 6 bases, and the junction held 7 bases outside the gene matches.

J is TRBJ1-1 and V is TRBV18; 9 bases fit TRBD1. Germline trimming cut 6 bases from V and 0 bases from J; bases unmatched to any gene: 8. Germline-derived CDR1 and CDR2 are KGHSH and LQKENI. The CDR3 consists of 16 residues. In DNA, the CDR3 is TGTGCCAGCTCGGAACGGACAGGGGAATTGAACACTGAAGCTTTCTTT. This gives the protein CASSERTGELNTEAFF. The full variable domain, its missing parts supplied by reference TRBV18 and TRBJ1-1, is NAGVMQNPRHLVRRRGQEARLRCSPMKGHSHVYWYRQLPEEGLKFMVYLQKENIIDESGMPKERFSAEFPKEGPSILRIQQVVRGDSAAYFCASSERTGELNTEAFFGQGTRLTVV.

The V gene is TRBV11-2, the J gene TRBJ2-3, with unresolved D. With 4 bases removed from V and 5 bases from J, the gap between germline ends came to 4 bases. The CDR3 is 11 residues long. Germline V gives CDR1 SGHAT, CDR2 FQNNGV. The CDR3 nucleotides read TGTGCCAGCAGCTCTCGAGATACGCAGTATTTT. This codes for CASSSRDTQYF.

Here the CDR3 DNA reads TGTGCCAGTAGTCCTGGGGGTTTGGCTAATGAAAAACTGTTTTTT. Translated: CASSPGGLANEKLFF. The chain uses TRBV19 and TRBJ1-4; perhaps TRBD1 as D (5 bases). The CDR3 runs 15 residues. The germline CDR1 and CDR2 sequences are LNHDA and SQIVND (reference sequence). The germline V and J ends were trimmed by 5 bases and 3 bases, with 13 bases remaining between them.

V usage is TRBV6-5 and J usage is TRBJ2-5, with D possibly TRBD1 on 8 matching bases. The CDR3 totals 15 residues. The germline CDR1 and CDR2 sequences are MNHEY and SVGAGI. The V gene lost 0 bases and the J gene lost 11 bases, with 19 bases spanning the gap. CDR3 bases: TGTGCCAGCAGTTACTCGAGCCAGGGGGCGCGGGAGCAGTACTTC. Translated, it gives CASSYSSQGAREQYF.

The chain uses TRBV6-6 and TRBJ2-5, with no clear D. Germline V CDR1 and CDR2: MNHNY, SVGAGI (reference sequence). This CDR3 is 12 amino acids long. V lost 4 bases and J 2 bases, leaving 5 bases between the germline ends. CDR3 sequence: CASSSYQETQYF. The CDR3 nucleotides are TGTGCCAGCAGTTCCTATCAAGAGACCCAGTACTTC.

The rearrangement uses TRBV4-3 and TRBJ2-2; tentatively, D is TRBD2 (6 bases). V was trimmed by 6 bases and J by 1 base, leaving 12 bases between them. CDR1 and CDR2 from the germline V gene are LGHNA and YSLEER. The CDR3 totals 15 residues. DNA of the CDR3: TGCGCCAGCAGTTATCGGGGAGGGAACACCGGGGAGCTGTTTTTT. Translated: CASSYRGGNTGELFF.

The rearrangement uses TRBV29-1 and TRBJ2-5, with unresolved D. The J call may be mistaken, given a closer DNA end match to TRBJ2-7. From germline, CDR1 is SQVTM and CDR2 ANQGSEA. The CDR3 spans 15 residues. CDR3 nucleotides: TGCAGCGTTGGCCCGATCCCGGGCCGCTCCTACGAGCAGTACTTC. It specifies CSVGPIPGRSYEQYF.

This CDR3 reads CASSQEPGGVELFF. The CDR3, as DNA: TGTGCCAGCAGCCAAGAACCAGGGGGCGTGGAGCTGTTTTTT. The V gene is TRBV14, the J gene TRBJ2-2, with TRBD1 matching 8 bases. J lost 10 bases, V lost 0 bases, and 4 bases had no gene match. The CDR3 is made up of 14 amino acids. CDR1 and CDR2 from the germline V gene are SGHDN and FVKESK.